This is a list of T cell receptor beta chains from one sample in a study of technical replicates of blood from several donors. TCRdb keeps only in-frame clones here, not all; method: immunoSEQ multiplex PCR. The top ten hold 0.34% of the sample, which has around 100,000 clones, roughly 96% seen once. Sequencing was carried out using T cells isolated from PBMCs. The receptors derive from a human donor in good health. Each CDR3 is given with its conserved first and last residue. A D gene is named only where the DNA matches it firmly. Size tells how often a clone was seen (once, few, many) or the class of an expanded clone, and some rows leave it out.

CDR3 length,J gene,D gene,V gene,clone size,CDR3 DNA,CDR3 protein
20,TRBJ2-1,TRBD2,TRBV27,NA,TGTGCCAGCCAAACAACTGAGCTAGCGGGAGCTTCACTCTCCTACAATGAGCAGTTCTTC,CASQTTELAGASLSYNEQFF
14,TRBJ2-7,TRBD1,TRBV6-5,once,TGTGCCAGCAGTTCCTGGGACAGGGGGGACGAGCAGTACTTC,CASSSWDRGDEQYF
10,TRBJ1-1,NA,TRBV6-5,NA,TGTGCCAGCAGTTCCCTCCAAGCTTTCTTT,CASSSLQAFF
13,TRBJ2-3,TRBD1,TRBV19,NA,TGTGCCAGTCGGGACAGGGGCACAGATACGCAGTATTTT,CASRDRGTDTQYF
12,TRBJ1-1,NA,TRBV2,NA,TGTGCCAGCCAGAGGGAATGGGCTGAAGCTTTCTTT,CASQREWAEAFF
15,TRBJ2-3,NA,TRBV5-4,NA,TGTGCCAGCAGCATGGCACATTACCCCACAGATACGCAGTATTTT,CASSMAHYPTDTQYF
14,TRBJ2-1,TRBD1,TRBV29-1,NA,TGCAGCGTTGCAAGAGGGGGCCCCTACAATGAGCAGTTCTTC,CSVARGGPYNEQFF
15,TRBJ2-7,NA,TRBV5-1,NA,TGCGCCAGCCGCCCCTTACAGGGCAACTCCTACGAGCAGTACTTC,CASRPLQGNSYEQYF
17,TRBJ1-2,NA,TRBV18,NA,TGTGCCAGCTCACCCATATTGGGGCCCGCGACTAACTATGGCTACACCTTC,CASSPILGPATNYGYTF
15,TRBJ1-1,NA,TRBV27,NA,TGTGCCAGCAGTCTCCGAGAGCCGCTTAACACTGAAGCTTTCTTT,CASSLREPLNTEAFF
15,TRBJ1-4,TRBD1,TRBV4-1,NA,TGCGCCAGCAGTCAAAGGGACAGTTTTAATGAAAAACTGTTTTTT,CASSQRDSFNEKLFF
13,TRBJ2-7,NA,TRBV28,NA,TGTGCCAGCATGGGACATAGCTCCTACGAGCAGTACTTC,CASMGHSSYEQYF
16,TRBJ1-5,NA,TRBV4-1,NA,TGCGCCAGCAGCCAAGAGAAGCAGGGCCCCAATCAGCCCCAGCATTTT,CASSQEKQGPNQPQHF
16,TRBJ2-7,TRBD1,TRBV5-1,NA,TGCGCCAGCAGCTTGGCCTCGGACAGGCCCCTCTACGAGCAGTACTTC,CASSLASDRPLYEQYF
14,TRBJ2-7,TRBD2,TRBV5-4,NA,TGTGCCAGCAGCTTGGAAGCGGGAGTTTACGAGCAGTACTTC,CASSLEAGVYEQYF
15,TRBJ2-7,NA,TRBV11-2,NA,TGTGCCAGCAGCTTAGATCGGGGCAGGGGTTACGAGCAGTACTTC,CASSLDRGRGYEQYF
16,TRBJ1-5,TRBD1,TRBV7-9,NA,TGTGCCAGCAGCTCCCACCGGGACAGGGGTGCTCAGCCCCAGCATTTT,CASSSHRDRGAQPQHF
16,TRBJ2-3,NA,TRBV6-5,NA,TGTGCCAGCAGTTACTTCCCGGGTTTTTACACAGATACGCAGTATTTT,CASSYFPGFYTDTQYF
15,TRBJ2-3,NA,TRBV11-2,NA,TGTGCCAGCAGCTTATTCGGGGCGGGGACCGATACGCAGTATTTT,CASSLFGAGTDTQYF
11,TRBJ1-2,NA,TRBV29-1,NA,TGCAGCGTTAAGGGAGAGGAAGGCTACACCTTC,CSVKGEEGYTF
14,TRBJ2-5,NA,TRBV7-2,NA,TGTGCCAGCAGCTTAATTGGTACCGAGGAGACCCAGTACTTC,CASSLIGTEETQYF
11,TRBJ1-2,TRBD1,TRBV29-1,NA,TGCAGCGGAGGGGGCCCCCATGGCTACACCTTC,CSGGGPHGYTF
15,TRBJ2-3,TRBD2,TRBV14,NA,TGTGCCAGCAGCCATTCGAGGGAGGGGTCAGATACGCAGTATTTT,CASSHSREGSDTQYF
16,TRBJ2-1,NA,TRBV7-6,NA,TGTGCCAGCAGCACTTACAGAACAAGCTCCTACAATGAGCAGTTCTTC,CASSTYRTSSYNEQFF
14,TRBJ2-7,NA,TRBV5-4,NA,TGTGCCAGCAGCTCCAAAACACATACCTACGAGCAGTACTTC,CASSSKTHTYEQYF
19,TRBJ2-3,TRBD2,TRBV4-2,NA,TGTGCCAGCAGCCAAGATCCCCTAGCGGGAGGTGGATCAACAGATACGCAGTATTTT,CASSQDPLAGGGSTDTQYF
15,TRBJ2-2,TRBD1,TRBV6-5,NA,TGTGCCAGCAGGACCGGACAGGGAGGAAACGGGGAGCTGTTTTTT,CASRTGQGGNGELFF
16,TRBJ1-1,TRBD1,TRBV9,NA,TGTGCCAGCAGCGTAGGGATAGGGGGCCTGAATACTGAAGCTTTCTTT,CASSVGIGGLNTEAFF
16,TRBJ2-1,TRBD2,TRBV9,NA,TGTGCCAGCAGCCCGGCCGGGACTAGCGGTAACAATGAGCAGTTCTTC,CASSPAGTSGNNEQFF
15,TRBJ1-5,TRBD1,TRBV19,NA,TGTGCCACCGAAACATTAGGGGGACAGAATCAGCCCCAGCATTTT,CATETLGGQNQPQHF
14,TRBJ2-2,NA,TRBV11-1,NA,TGTGCCAGCAGCTTAGATGGAGGGACCGGGGAGCTGTTTTTT,CASSLDGGTGELFF
15,TRBJ2-3,NA,TRBV4-2,NA,TGTGCCAGCAGCGAAAACCCGGGAGTCACAGATACGCAGTATTTT,CASSENPGVTDTQYF
16,TRBJ1-5,NA,TRBV19,NA,TGTGCCAGTAGTATCGACAGGTCGGGTAGCAATCAGCCCCAGCATTTT,CASSIDRSGSNQPQHF
14,TRBJ2-7,NA,TRBV4-1,NA,TGCGCCAGCAGCCAAGTAGGGACAAGCTACGAGCAGTACTTC,CASSQVGTSYEQYF
17,TRBJ2-3,TRBD2,TRBV27,NA,TGTGCCAGCAGTTTATGGCTAGCGGGAGGTCGGACAGATACGCAGTATTTT,CASSLWLAGGRTDTQYF
15,TRBJ2-2,TRBD2,TRBV4-2,few,TGTGCCAGCAGCGGACTAGCCAGAGACACCGGGGAGCTGTTTTTT,CASSGLARDTGELFF
16,TRBJ2-3,TRBD2,TRBV9,NA,TGTGCCAGCAGCGCGGGACTAGCGGGAGTTACAGATACGCAGTATTTT,CASSAGLAGVTDTQYF
13,TRBJ2-7,NA,TRBV2,NA,TGTGCCAGCAGGAGGACCGGGAGTTACGAGCAGTACTTC,CASRRTGSYEQYF
15,TRBJ1-1,TRBD1,TRBV4-3,NA,TGCGCCAGCAGCCAAGAAGGGGGCGCCAGGACTGAAGCTTTCTTT,CASSQEGGARTEAFF
16,TRBJ1-3,TRBD1,TRBV29-1,NA,TGCAGCGTTGAAGCGCCGGGACAGGACTCTGGAAACACCATATATTTT,CSVEAPGQDSGNTIYF
14,TRBJ2-7,NA,TRBV4-1,NA,TGCGCCAGCAGCCAAGGACAGGCCCCCTACGAGCAGTACTTC,CASSQGQAPYEQYF